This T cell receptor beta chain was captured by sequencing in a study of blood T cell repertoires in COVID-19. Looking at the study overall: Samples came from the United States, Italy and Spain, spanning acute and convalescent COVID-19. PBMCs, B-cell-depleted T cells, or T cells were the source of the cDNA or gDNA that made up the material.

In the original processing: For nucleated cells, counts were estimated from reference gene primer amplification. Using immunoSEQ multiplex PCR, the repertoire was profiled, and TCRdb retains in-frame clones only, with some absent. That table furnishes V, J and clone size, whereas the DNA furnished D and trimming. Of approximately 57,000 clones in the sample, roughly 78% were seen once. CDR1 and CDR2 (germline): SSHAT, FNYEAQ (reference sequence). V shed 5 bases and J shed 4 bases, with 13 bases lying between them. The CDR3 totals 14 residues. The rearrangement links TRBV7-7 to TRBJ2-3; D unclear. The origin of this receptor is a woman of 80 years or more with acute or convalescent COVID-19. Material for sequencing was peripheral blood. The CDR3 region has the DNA TGTGCCAGCAGCCCGACATTTCAGTCAGATACGCAGTATTTT. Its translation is CASSPTFQSDTQYF.